These 8 T cell receptor beta chains were sequenced from one sample in a study of blood T cell repertoires in COVID-19. Using immunoSEQ multiplex PCR, the repertoire was profiled, and TCRdb retains in-frame clones only, with some absent. Of about 370,000 clones listed, around 92% are singletons. The sequenced material came from peripheral blood. These receptors were taken from a woman aged 25 to 39 with COVID-19, enrolled during active disease.

J is TRBJ2-4 and V is TRBV2; D is undetermined. CDR3 length: 13 residues. V was pared by 10 bases and J by 0 bases, with 10 bases between. Germline V lookup: CDR1 SNHLY, CDR2 FYNNEI. The CDR3 reads CATEVLAKNIQYF. CDR3 coding DNA: TGTGCCACCGAGGTGTTAGCCAAAAACATTCAGTACTTC. The complete variable domain, with remaining parts taken from reference TRBV2 and TRBJ2-4, reads EPEVTQTPSHQVTQMGQEVILRCVPISNHLYFYWYRQILGQKVEFLVSFYNNEISEKSEIFDDQFSVERPDGSNFTLKIRSTKLEDSAMYFCATEVLAKNIQYFGAGTRLSVL.

V and J are TRBV11-3 and TRBJ2-4; the D gene is possibly TRBD2 (6 bases). The CDR3 extends over 18 amino acids. The V end lost 2 bases, the J end lost 4 bases, and 21 bases lay between the germline ends. The germline V gene has CDR1 SGHNT and CDR2 YENEEA. The CDR3 DNA follows: TGTGCCAGCAGCTTACGGCTAGTTCTTCGGGACTCGAAAAACATTCAGTACTTC. It yields the protein CASSLRLVLRDSKNIQYF.

Turning to this clone: Other DNA sequences from this sample encode an identical CDR3 as well. The CDR3 nucleotides read TGTGCCAGCAGTGAGCAGGGGGGCTATGGCTACACCTTC. Amino acids: CASSEQGGYGYTF. V usage is TRBV2 and J usage is TRBJ1-2; 7 bases agree with TRBD1. The CDR3 loop spans 13 amino acids. CDR1 is SNHLY, CDR2 FYNNEI, per germline. Losses at the gene ends were 3 bases for V and 4 bases for J; bases not matched to a gene: 2. The full variable domain, completed using reference TRBV2 and TRBJ1-2, is EPEVTQTPSHQVTQMGQEVILRCVPISNHLYFYWYRQILGQKVEFLVSFYNNEISEKSEIFDDQFSVERPDGSNFTLKIRSTKLEDSAMYFCASSEQGGYGYTFGSGTRLTVV.

V gene TRBV13 combines with J gene TRBJ2-1; 9 bases match TRBD2. V lost 5 bases, J lost 0 bases, and 2 bases stayed unmatched. The CDR3 covers 15 residues. Per germline, CDR1 PRHDT and CDR2 FYEKMQ (reference sequence). The CDR3 sequence is CASSRAGGSYNEQFF. The CDR3 DNA is TGTGCCAGCAGCCGAGCGGGAGGCTCCTACAATGAGCAGTTCTTC.

The rearrangement joins TRBV4-1 to TRBJ2-1, with TRBD2 identical over 15 bases. Unmatched junction bases numbered 11, after V lost 6 bases and J lost 8 bases. CDR3 length equals 17 residues. CDR1 and CDR2 (germline): MGHRA, YSYEKL. The CDR3 protein is CASSRGLAGGLWDEQFF. CDR3 DNA sequence: TGCGCCAGCAGTAGAGGACTAGCGGGGGGGCTATGGGATGAGCAGTTCTTC.

This chain uses TRBV19 with TRBJ2-2; 8 nucleotides agree with TRBD1. V was clipped by 5 bases and J by 5 bases; unmatched bases: 10. CDR3 length: 16 amino acids. Germline V CDR1 and CDR2: LNHDA, SQIVND (reference sequence). CDR3 amino acids: CASSFRGQVVTGELFF. In nucleotides, the CDR3 is TGTGCCAGTAGTTTCAGGGGGCAAGTGGTTACCGGGGAGCTGTTTTTT.

The CDR3 bases are TGCAGCGTGACCGGGACAGGGGGCGCGGCTGGGGCCAACGTCCTGACTTTC. Amino acid sequence: CSVTGTGGAAGANVLTF. The chain has TRBV29-1 and TRBJ2-6; 12 nucleotides agree with TRBD1. CDR3 length equals 17 residues. Trimming at V came to 6 bases and at J to 2 bases, leaving 8 bases not matched to a gene. Germline CDR1 and CDR2: SQVTM and ANQGSEA.

The chain recombines TRBV2 with TRBJ1-2, with no clear D. The germline CDR1 and CDR2 sequences are SNHLY and FYNNEI. There are 14 residues in the CDR3. Trimming cost V 1 base and J 4 bases, with 10 bases left between them. The DNA of the CDR3 is TGTGCCAGCAGTGAAGGCGGAACCCCCTATGGCTACACCTTC. This codes for CASSEGGTPYGYTF.